These T cell receptor beta chains were read from a single sample in a study of PD-1 blockade in classical Hodgkin lymphoma. Repertoires were generated with immunoSEQ multiplex PCR, while TCRdb's copy carries only in-frame clones and drops some. Of about 46,000 clones listed, around three quarters are singletons. The sequenced sample was peripheral blood mononuclear cells (PBMCs), obtained before the second cycle of nivolumab. Receptors originate from a human donor with classical Hodgkin lymphoma. The CDR3 runs from the conserved cysteine through the conserved F or W. The D gene is left open where the match is weak. A clone size is listed for some rows: how often the clone was seen (once, few, many), or a class if it is expanded.

CDR3aa	CDR3nt	abundance	d_gene	v_gene	j_gene
CFGSHYEQYF	TGTTTTGGCAGTCACTACGAGCAGTACTTC	-	-	TRBV7-8	TRBJ2-7
CASSPSGGFTGELFF	TGTGCCAGCAGCCCATCGGGGGGGTTCACCGGGGAGCTGTTTTTT	once	TRBD2	TRBV27	TRBJ2-2
CASSLSFGQFTDTQYF	TGTGCCAGCAGTTTATCGTTCGGGCAGTTCACAGATACGCAGTATTTT	-	-	TRBV27	TRBJ2-3
CATIRAGSGELFF	TGTGCCACCATACGCGCTGGGTCTGGGGAGCTGTTTTTT	once	-	TRBV19	TRBJ2-2
CASSPGQLTAPLHF	TGTGCCAGCAGCCCGGGACAGCTCACTGCACCCCTCCACTTT	few	TRBD1	TRBV7-8	TRBJ1-6
CASNQGYSEKLFF	TGTGCCAGTAACCAGGGGTATTCGGAAAAACTGTTTTTT	-	-	TRBV19	TRBJ1-4
CASSIDGGSGNTIYF	TGTGCCAGTAGTATAGATGGGGGCTCTGGAAACACCATATATTTT	-	-	TRBV19	TRBJ1-3
CASSQESRGSNGYTF	TGCGCCAGCAGCCAAGAATCGAGGGGCTCCAATGGCTACACCTTC	-	-	TRBV4-3	TRBJ1-2
CASRLGGGRGYTF	TGTGCCAGCAGACTAGGGGGGGGACGAGGCTACACCTTC	-	-	TRBV28	TRBJ1-2
CASKAGLSATEAFF	TGTGCCAGCAAAGCCGGCCTTTCAGCCACTGAAGCTTTCTTT	-	-	TRBV6-5	TRBJ1-1
CASSEQVSGELFF	TGTGCCAGCAGTGAACAGGTGTCCGGGGAGCTGTTTTTT	-	-	TRBV6-5	TRBJ2-2
CASSIRGTGKSYGYTF	TGTGCCAGTAGTATTCGAGGGACAGGGAAAAGCTATGGCTACACCTTC	few	TRBD1	TRBV19	TRBJ1-2
CASSLTTGWVAKNIQYF	TGTGCCAGCAGTTTAACCACAGGCTGGGTAGCCAAAAACATTCAGTACTTC	-	-	TRBV27	TRBJ2-4
CSVTRTGEEQYF	TGCAGCGTTACCCGGACAGGGGAAGAGCAGTACTTC	-	TRBD1	TRBV29-1	TRBJ2-7